The next 26 T cell receptor beta chains were all read from a single sample in a study of control samples from healthy donors and cancer patients. Only in-frame clones appear in the TCRdb table, and some are missing; sequencing was by immunoSEQ multiplex PCR. The sample contains some 250,000 clones, over 70% of which appear only once. Sequencing was done on a sample of PBMCs. Receptors were obtained from a woman aged 55-70 years with lung cancer.

The rearrangement links TRBV5-1 to TRBJ2-5; 12 bases line up with TRBD2. The CDR3 runs to 16 residues. Trimming cost V 4 bases and J 4 bases; bases outside gene matches: 8. The germline CDR1 and CDR2 sequences are SGHRS and YFSETQ. CDR3 sequence (DNA): TGCGCCAGCAGCCCGACTAGCGGGGGTTCAGGAGAGACCCAGTACTTC. Protein sequence: CASSPTSGGSGETQYF.

This clone was found once. The chain has TRBV28 and TRBJ1-2; D not certain. Per the germline V gene, CDR1 is MDHEN and CDR2 is SYDVKM. V was trimmed by 6 bases and J by 1 base, leaving 12 bases between them. This CDR3 is built from 14 residues. The CDR3 loop is CASSWGDGNYGYTF. The CDR3 coding sequence is TGTGCCAGCAGCTGGGGTGACGGTAACTATGGCTACACCTTC.

V and J are TRBV9 and TRBJ1-2; 8 nucleotides match TRBD1. CDR3 length equals 13 residues. Germline CDR1 and CDR2: SGDLS and YYNGEE. The ends lost 3 bases at V and 7 bases at J; junction bases unmatched: 5. CDR3 amino acids: CASSAQDRAGYTF. The CDR3 DNA reads as TGTGCCAGCAGCGCGCAGGACAGGGCTGGCTACACCTTC.

The chain is built from TRBV29-1 and TRBJ1-1, with D maybe TRBD1 (6 bases). Germline CDR1 and CDR2: SQVTM and ANQGSEA. Trimming took 4 bases from V and 3 from J, leaving 18 bases between them. The CDR3 is 15 amino acids. CDR3 amino acids: CSVAGSQGSYTEAFF. CDR3 DNA: TGCAGCGTTGCTGGCTCACAGGGCAGTTACACTGAAGCTTTCTTT.

This chain connects TRBV5-1 to TRBJ2-5; weak D call: TRBD1 (6 bases). Germline CDR1 SGHRS, CDR2 YFSETQ. The CDR3 covers 14 residues. Trimming removed 2 bases from V and 7 bases from J, with 15 bases in between. The CDR3 here is CASSFGQPEGTQYF. In nucleotides, the CDR3 is TGCGCCAGCAGCTTCGGACAGCCTGAAGGGACCCAGTACTTC.

This rearrangement joins TRBV16 to TRBJ2-3; maybe TRBD2 (5 bases). From germline, CDR1 is KGHSY and CDR2 FQNENV. V gave up 7 bases and J gave up 4 bases, with 12 bases separating them. The CDR3 totals 13 residues. The CDR3 spells CASNARAADTQYF. The CDR3 DNA follows: TGTGCCAGCAACGCTCGAGCGGCAGATACGCAGTATTTT.

The count of this clone is one. CDR3 loop: CASSPQRLRGETYEQYF. The CDR3 coding sequence is TGTGCCAGCTCACCTCAACGGTTGCGGGGGGAAACCTACGAGCAGTACTTC. This sequence joins TRBV18 and TRBJ2-7; 8 bases align to TRBD2. V lost 3 bases and J lost 2; bases outside the gene matches: 12. The germline gives CDR1 KGHSH, CDR2 LQKENI. The CDR3 is 17 amino acids.

Details on this clone: One junction end does not reproduce the germline sequence, and a read error may be involved. The chain couples TRBV19 to TRBJ2-2; the match to TRBD1 covers 8 bases. From germline, CDR1 is LNHDA and CDR2 SQIVND (reference sequence). The CDR3 is 14 amino acids. CDR3 region: CTSRVTGGTGELFF. CDR3 bases: TGTACCAGTAGGGTAACAGGGGGCACCGGGGAGCTGTTTTTT. The full variable domain, in which reference TRBV19 and TRBJ2-2 provide the parts outside the CDR3, is DGGITQSPKYLFRKEGQNVTLSCEQNLNHDAMYWYRQDPGQGLRLIYYSQIVNDFQKGDIAEGYSVSREKKESFPLTVTSAQKNPTAFYLCTSRVTGGTGELFFGEGSRLTVL.

This rearrangement joins TRBV7-3 to TRBJ1-2; D remains ambiguous. The CDR3 totals 16 residues. With 8 bases removed from V and 2 bases from J, the gap between germline ends came to 21 bases. Per germline, CDR1 SGHTA and CDR2 FQGTGA. In DNA, the CDR3 is TGTGCCAGCTCGGCCGGGCCCCCCGATGCCAACTATGGCTACACCTTC. It codes for CASSAGPPDANYGYTF.

This clone has only a few counts. J is TRBJ1-4 and V is TRBV7-9, with a tentative D call TRBD1 (5 bases). V was shortened by 1 base and J by 8 bases, with 17 bases between the two germline ends. The CDR3 is 16 amino acids. Looked up from germline, CDR1 is SEHNR and CDR2 is FQNEAQ (reference sequence). Here the CDR3 reads CASSLEGNRGGEKLFF. In nucleotides, the CDR3 is TGTGCCAGCAGCTTAGAGGGGAACCGTGGCGGGGAAAAACTGTTTTTT.

V usage is TRBV19 and J usage is TRBJ2-1; 10 bases agree with TRBD2. The CDR3 has 12 amino acids. Per germline, CDR1 LNHDA and CDR2 SQIVND (reference sequence). Trimming at V came to 10 bases and at J to 9 bases, leaving 6 bases not matched to a gene. CDR3 nucleotide sequence: TGTGCCACTAGGACTAGCGGTCGTGAGCAGTTCTTC. Its protein is CATRTSGREQFF.

The V gene is TRBV6-5, the J gene TRBJ1-5, with D possibly being TRBD1 (6 bases). CDR1 and CDR2 (germline): MNHEY, SVGAGI. V lost 7 bases and J lost 11, with 15 bases in between. The CDR3 runs to 12 residues. CDR3 in DNA: TGTGCCAGCAACCTGGTCCAGGGGACCCAGCATTTT. This sequence encodes CASNLVQGTQHF.

CDR3 in amino acids: CASSAPKGREKWDEQFF. The CDR3 DNA is TGTGCCAGCAGTGCTCCCAAAGGGAGGGAAAAGTGGGATGAGCAGTTCTTC. The chain couples TRBV2 to TRBJ2-1; 7 positions agree with TRBD2. CDR3 length equals 17 residues. Looked up from germline, CDR1 is SNHLY and CDR2 is FYNNEI. The V segment lost 4 bases and the J segment 8 bases; nucleotides outside the gene matches: 17. Full variable domain (outside the CDR3, taken from reference TRBV2 and TRBJ2-1): EPEVTQTPSHQVTQMGQEVILRCVPISNHLYFYWYRQILGQKVEFLVSFYNNEISEKSEIFDDQFSVERPDGSNFTLKIRSTKLEDSAMYFCASSAPKGREKWDEQFFGPGTRLTVL.

The chain is built from TRBV5-4 and TRBJ2-3; D is perhaps TRBD2 (6 bases). Germline assignment: CDR1 SGHNT and CDR2 YYREEE (reference sequence). The CDR3 has 13 amino acids. The V end was cut by 0 bases, the J end by 5 bases, with 7 bases between. DNA for the CDR3: TGTGCCAGCAGCTTGGCCGGGGGAGATACGCAGTATTTT. Its protein product is CASSLAGGDTQYF.

V gene TRBV5-6 combines with J gene TRBJ2-5; possible D gene TRBD2, 7 bases. CDR1 is SGHDT, CDR2 YYEEEE, per germline. CDR3 length: 16 residues. Trimming left V 1 base short and J 10 bases short, with 23 bases between. Here the CDR3 reads CASSLLGAGALEDQYF. CDR3 bases: TGTGCCAGCAGCTTGTTGGGCGCGGGGGCGTTAGAGGACCAGTACTTC.

The rearrangement links TRBV4-2 to TRBJ2-3, with a possible D match to TRBD2 (6 bases). There are 17 residues in the CDR3. V was clipped by 1 base and J by 2 bases, with 16 bases between them. CDR1 and CDR2 from the germline V gene are LGHNA and YNFKEQ. Written as DNA, the CDR3 is TGTGCCAGCAGCCAAGCCAGGTCGGCGGGGTACACAGATACGCAGTATTTT. It codes for CASSQARSAGYTDTQYF.

The chain recombines TRBV6-5 with TRBJ2-7; no clear D gene. Trimming stripped 6 bases from V and 0 bases from J, with 15 bases between. Germline-derived CDR1 and CDR2 are MNHEY and SVGAGI. CDR3 length: 15 residues. The chain's CDR3 is CASSPSARASYEQYF. CDR3 coding DNA: TGTGCCAGCAGCCCGTCGGCACGGGCCTCCTACGAGCAGTACTTC.

This chain connects TRBV5-1 to TRBJ2-2, with 12 bases identical to TRBD2. The germline V gene encodes CDR1 SGHRS and CDR2 YFSETQ. Trimming at V came to 4 bases and at J to 4 bases, leaving 11 bases not matched to a gene. The length of the CDR3 is 18 residues. The CDR3 loop reads CASSIFPGLAGFTGELFF. The DNA of the CDR3 is TGCGCCAGCAGCATCTTTCCCGGACTAGCGGGGTTCACCGGGGAGCTGTTTTTT.

The V and J genes are TRBV5-1 and TRBJ2-1, with TRBD2 identical over 13 bases. The CDR3 extends over 15 amino acids. The V segment lost 4 bases and the J segment 6 bases; nucleotides outside the gene matches: 4. Germline loops: CDR1 SGHRS, CDR2 YFSETQ. CDR3 protein: CASSPGTSGANEQFF. CDR3 DNA sequence: TGCGCCAGCAGCCCAGGGACTAGCGGGGCCAATGAGCAGTTCTTC.

The chain combines TRBV20-1 with TRBJ1-4, with TRBD1 as a possible D gene (6 bases). Germline V CDR1 and CDR2: DFQATT, SNEGSKA (reference sequence). CDR3 size: 13 residues. The germline V and J ends were trimmed by 3 bases and 4 bases, with 9 bases remaining between them. The DNA of the CDR3 is TGCAGTGCTAGTGGACAGAATAATGAAAAACTGTTTTTT. This gives the protein CSASGQNNEKLFF.

J is TRBJ2-7 and V is TRBV5-1; D uncertain. V gave up 1 base and J gave up 3 bases, with 8 bases separating them. CDR1 is SGHRS, CDR2 YFSETQ, per germline. The CDR3 extends over 13 amino acids. The CDR3 region is CASSLSDGYEQYF. The CDR3 DNA follows: TGCGCCAGCAGCTTGTCTGACGGCTACGAGCAGTACTTC.

V gene TRBV6-6 combines with J gene TRBJ1-1; 8 positions agree with TRBD1. Germline-derived CDR1 and CDR2 are MNHNY and SVGAGI (reference sequence). The CDR3 length is 14 residues. The V segment lost 5 bases and the J segment 1 base; nucleotides outside the gene matches: 3. CDR3 nucleotides: TGTGCCAGCAGTCCAGGGACAGGGAACACTGAAGCTTTCTTT. Translating gives CASSPGTGNTEAFF.

The CDR3 nucleotides are TGCGCCAGCAGTTTAGGGGAGGCAGATACGCAGTATTTT. Encoded protein: CASSLGEADTQYF. The chain has TRBV10-1 and TRBJ2-3, with D perhaps matching TRBD2 (6 bases). V lost 5 bases and J 4 bases, leaving 10 bases between the germline ends. The germline V gene encodes CDR1 WNHNN and CDR2 SYGVQD (reference sequence). The CDR3 spans 13 residues.

The rearrangement joins TRBV3-1 (or the pseudogene TRBV3-2) to TRBJ2-7; TRBD2 agrees at 7 bases. V was clipped by 1 base and J by 4 bases; unmatched bases: 4. This CDR3 comprises 14 residues. Germline lookup yields CDR1 LGHDT and CDR2 YNNKEL (reference sequence). This CDR3 reads CASSQGTSRYEQYF. The CDR3 DNA reads TGTGCCAGCAGCCAAGGGACTAGTAGGTACGAGCAGTACTTC.

The gene calls are TRBV14 and TRBJ2-5; D is possibly TRBD1 (6 bases). CDR3 length: 15 residues. Trimming left V 4 bases short and J 1 base short, with 13 bases between. Germline assignment: CDR1 SGHDN and CDR2 FVKESK. The CDR3 loop is CASSRNREPQETQYF. CDR3 DNA sequence: TGTGCCAGCAGCCGGAACAGGGAACCCCAAGAGACCCAGTACTTC.

This clone turned up a few times. V gene TRBV2 combines with J gene TRBJ2-4, with D possibly called TRBD1 or TRBD2 (6 bases each). Trimming took off 6 bases at V and 7 bases at J, with 16 bases between the two ends. Germline V CDR1 and CDR2: SNHLY, FYNNEI. The CDR3 runs 14 residues. Written as DNA, the CDR3 is TGTGCCAGCAGCCGCCGGAGGGGGAGTAACATTCAGTACTTC. Amino acids: CASSRRRGSNIQYF.